This is a list of T cell receptor beta chains from one sample in a study of vaccination effects on CD4 cells after COVID-19. Their antigens are not known. TCRdb's copy holds only in-frame clones and misses some; the assay was immunoSEQ multiplex PCR. Altogether under 80,000 clones are present, around 76% being singletons, with the ten largest covering over 9.5%. Source: CD4+ T cells from PBMCs cultured with SARS-CoV-2 spike peptides, taken before COVID-19 vaccination. These receptors originate from a human donor who received a COVID-19 vaccine. Each CDR3 is given with its conserved first and last residue. The D gene is left open where the match is weak. Expanded clones get a size class; other rows say once, few or many, or leave the size out.

j_call d_call v_call clone_size cdr3_aa cdr3_nt
TRBJ1-1 - TRBV12-3/TRBV12-4 - CASSLGEGTEAFF TGTGCCAGCAGTTTAGGTGAGGGCACTGAAGCTTTCTTT
TRBJ2-2 - TRBV19 - CASSSPRVYTGELFF TGTGCCAGTAGTTCGCCCAGGGTATACACCGGGGAGCTGTTTTTT
TRBJ2-5 - TRBV29-1 - CSVEGPRSQGTQYF TGCAGCGTTGAAGGGCCACGGTCCCAGGGGACCCAGTACTTC
TRBJ2-5 - TRBV19 - CASSMVDASETQYF TGTGCCAGTAGTATGGTAGACGCCTCGGAGACCCAGTACTTC
TRBJ1-6 TRBD1 TRBV19 - CASSPGQGNSPLHF TGTGCCAGTAGTCCGGGACAGGGAAATTCACCCCTCCACTTT
TRBJ1-6 - TRBV3-1/TRBV3-2 once CASSQRQGGSPLHF TGTGCCAGCAGCCAACGGCAGGGAGGGTCACCCCTCCACTTT
TRBJ2-2 - TRBV10-3 - CAISESTGRTGELFF TGTGCCATCAGTGAGTCGACCGGGCGGACCGGGGAGCTGTTTTTT
TRBJ2-3 TRBD2 TRBV3-1/TRBV3-2 - CASSQVPSGGQGGTDTQYF TGTGCCAGCAGCCAAGTGCCTAGCGGGGGTCAGGGAGGCACAGATACGCAGTATTTT
TRBJ1-5 - TRBV6-2/TRBV6-3 - CASSYSNGNPWGNQPQHF TGTGCCAGCAGTTACTCGAACGGCAACCCTTGGGGCAATCAGCCCCAGCATTTT
TRBJ2-2 - TRBV7-7 - CASSPRGGSVGGELFF TGTGCCAGCAGCCCCCGTGGGGGGTCTGTCGGCGGGGAGCTGTTTTTT
TRBJ1-1 TRBD1 TRBV3-1/TRBV3-2 - CASSTRGREAFF TGTGCCAGCAGCACCAGGGGGCGCGAGGCTTTCTTT
TRBJ1-5 TRBD1 TRBV19 - CASSTRTGSNQPQHF TGTGCCAGTAGTACTCGGACAGGGAGCAATCAGCCCCAGCATTTT
TRBJ1-1 - TRBV6-6 - CASSGEWGTNTEAFF TGTGCCAGCAGTGGGGAGTGGGGGACGAACACTGAAGCTTTCTTT
TRBJ1-1 TRBD1 TRBV6-5 - CASSTTGGWTEAFF TGTGCCAGCAGTACCACAGGGGGCTGGACTGAAGCTTTCTTT
TRBJ2-5 TRBD2 TRBV4-1 - CASSQRTSGGAGQETQYF TGCGCCAGCAGCCAACGGACTAGCGGGGGGGCGGGGCAAGAGACCCAGTACTTC
TRBJ2-1 - TRBV5-1 - CASSPGAGWSYNEQFF TGCGCCAGCAGCCCTGGGGCAGGGTGGTCCTACAATGAGCAGTTCTTC
TRBJ2-3 TRBD1 TRBV11-3 - CASSLGGGQGMNTQYF TGTGCCAGCAGCTTAGGGGGAGGACAGGGAATGAATACGCAGTATTTT
TRBJ2-5 TRBD2 TRBV2 few CASSSGWETQYF TGTGCCAGCTCTAGCGGATGGGAGACCCAGTACTTC
TRBJ1-5 - TRBV7-9 - CASSPLSNQPQHF TGTGCCAGCAGCCCCCTTTCCAATCAGCCCCAGCATTTT
TRBJ2-5 TRBD1 TRBV5-1 - CASSLETGFETQYF TGCGCCAGCAGCTTGGAGACAGGGTTCGAGACCCAGTACTTC
TRBJ1-1 - TRBV12-3/TRBV12-4 once CATVKGQNTEAFF TGTGCCACCGTCAAGGGTCAGAACACTGAAGCTTTCTTT
TRBJ1-2 - TRBV18 - CASSPDRDGNYGYTF TGTGCCAGCTCACCAGACCGGGACGGCAACTATGGCTACACCTTC
TRBJ1-5 - TRBV19 - CASSSGRESNQPQHF TGTGCCAGTAGTTCGGGCAGGGAGTCCAATCAGCCCCAGCATTTT
TRBJ1-5 - TRBV24-1 once CATSDYRQDQPQHF TGTGCCACCAGTGATTATCGACAGGATCAGCCCCAGCATTTT
TRBJ1-2 - TRBV28 - CASSLSGPPDGYTF TGTGCCAGCAGTTTATCAGGGCCCCCCGATGGCTACACCTTC
TRBJ2-1 TRBD2 TRBV6-5 - CASRPSGGNEQFF TGTGCCAGCAGACCTAGCGGGGGGAATGAGCAGTTCTTC
TRBJ2-5 TRBD2 TRBV5-3 - CARSLGGGLQETQYF TGTGCCAGAAGCTTGGGCGGGGGACTCCAAGAGACCCAGTACTTC